The rows below give T cell receptor beta chains drawn from one sample of a study of blood T cell repertoires in COVID-19. Repertoires were generated with immunoSEQ multiplex PCR, while TCRdb's copy carries only in-frame clones and drops some. The sample contains under 200,000 clones, 86% of which appear only once. Sequencing was done on a sample of peripheral blood. Receptors originate from a man aged 18 to 30 with acute or convalescent COVID-19. Each CDR3 is given with its conserved first and last residue. Each record gives: clone size, V gene, J gene, D gene, CDR3 DNA, CDR3 protein. The D gene is left open where the match is weak. Size tells how often a clone was seen (once, few, many) or the class of an expanded clone, and some rows leave it out.

NA,TRBV9,TRBJ1-1,TRBD1,TGTGCCAGCAGCCCCCGGGACAGGGGCTTTGGGAACACTGAAGCTTTCTTT,CASSPRDRGFGNTEAFF
NA,TRBV24-1,TRBJ1-2,NA,TGTGCCACCAGTGATCGGTCCGATGGCTACACCTTC,CATSDRSDGYTF
NA,TRBV25-1,TRBJ1-5,NA,TGTGCCAGCTGTGGGGGGGACAATCAGCCCCAGCATTTT,CASCGGDNQPQHF
NA,TRBV6-5,TRBJ2-5,TRBD1,TGTGCCAGCAGTTATTACGGACAGGGGGAGGGAGAGACCCAGTACTTC,CASSYYGQGEGETQYF
NA,TRBV20-1,TRBJ2-1,NA,TGCAGTGCGAGACCAGACAATGAGCAGTTCTTC,CSARPDNEQFF
NA,TRBV24-1,TRBJ1-2,NA,TGTGCCACCAGTGGTCACACCGCCTCGATAGGCTACACCTTC,CATSGHTASIGYTF
NA,TRBV28,TRBJ1-4,NA,TGTGCCAGCACTCCAGGGGACGGTTTTAATGAAAAACTGTTTTTT,CASTPGDGFNEKLFF
NA,TRBV5-5,TRBJ2-7,NA,TGTGCCAGCAGCCCGGGTGCCGGGACCTACGAGCAGTACTTC,CASSPGAGTYEQYF
NA,TRBV28,TRBJ1-2,TRBD1,TGTGCCAGCAGTTCAACCGGGACAGGGGAGGTCGGCTACACCTTC,CASSSTGTGEVGYTF
NA,TRBV6-5,TRBJ1-5,NA,TGTGCCAGCAGCCGAACCCAACTTAGCAATCAGCCCCAGCATTTT,CASSRTQLSNQPQHF
NA,TRBV7-7,TRBJ2-5,NA,TGTGCCAGCAGCTTAGCGGCAGAAGAGACCCAGTACTTC,CASSLAAEETQYF
NA,TRBV5-1,TRBJ2-3,TRBD2,TGCGCCAGCACTTCGACTAGCGGGGGGGCCTCTACAGATACGCAGTATTTT,CASTSTSGGASTDTQYF
NA,TRBV6-5,TRBJ1-2,TRBD1,TGTGCCAGCAGTTACTCGGGGCAGGGGGTCTACACCTTC,CASSYSGQGVYTF
NA,TRBV5-8,TRBJ2-6,NA,TGTGCCAGCAGCTTGAGGGGCTCTGGGGCCAACGTCCTGACTTTC,CASSLRGSGANVLTF
NA,TRBV14,TRBJ1-4,NA,TGTGCCAGCAGCCCAAGGAGTCAGAGGGCAACTAATGAAAAACTGTTTTTT,CASSPRSQRATNEKLFF
NA,TRBV12-3/TRBV12-4,TRBJ1-2,NA,TGTGCCAGCAGTCCCACAGGGTACTATGGCTACACCTTC,CASSPTGYYGYTF
NA,TRBV5-1,TRBJ1-5,NA,TGCGCCAGCAGCTTGACGAGCGGGATCGATCAGCCCCAGCATTTT,CASSLTSGIDQPQHF
NA,TRBV5-1,TRBJ2-5,NA,TGCGCCAGCAGCCCGACAGTCGGACGACAAGAGACCCAGTACTTC,CASSPTVGRQETQYF
NA,TRBV24-1,TRBJ1-5,NA,TGTGCCACCAGTGATTCCCGGACGGGGAGTAGCAATCAGCCCCAGCATTTT,CATSDSRTGSSNQPQHF
NA,TRBV10-3,TRBJ2-3,TRBD2,TGTGCCATCAGTGAAGAGCGGGGGCTCACAGATACGCAGTATTTT,CAISEERGLTDTQYF
few,TRBV11-2,TRBJ1-2,TRBD1,TGTGCCAGCAGCTTGGGCAGGGGGTTAGACTATGGCTACACCTTC,CASSLGRGLDYGYTF
NA,TRBV2,TRBJ1-5,NA,TGTGCCAGCAGGGCGGGGAGCAATAGCAATCAGCCCCAGCATTTT,CASRAGSNSNQPQHF
NA,TRBV30,TRBJ1-2,NA,TGTGCCTGGAGGTCTTTACAGAGCTACACCTTC,CAWRSLQSYTF
few,TRBV3-1/TRBV3-2,TRBJ1-2,NA,TGTGCCAGCAGCCAAGTTCCCGGACAGTCGGCCTATGGCTACACCTTC,CASSQVPGQSAYGYTF
NA,TRBV7-2,TRBJ1-1,NA,TGTGCCAGCAGCTTAACGGTTGTTGCTGAAGCTTTCTTT,CASSLTVVAEAFF
NA,TRBV6-6,TRBJ2-7,TRBD1,TGTGCCAGCAGCGCCGGGACAGGGGGAAGTTACGAGCAGTACTTC,CASSAGTGGSYEQYF
NA,TRBV9,TRBJ2-3,TRBD2,TGTGCCAGCAGCTGGACTAGCGGTAGCACAGATACGCAGTATTTT,CASSWTSGSTDTQYF
few,TRBV9,TRBJ1-1,NA,TGTGCCAGCAGCGTAGCGGGTGGGGCGGGGGACACTGAAGCTTTCTTT,CASSVAGGAGDTEAFF
once,TRBV5-1,TRBJ1-5,NA,TGCGCCAGCAGCTTGGCCGGGGTGGGGAATCAGCCCCAGCATTTT,CASSLAGVGNQPQHF
NA,TRBV4-2,TRBJ2-3,TRBD1,TGTGCCAGCAGCCCCCACGTTCGGGACAGGCTCACAGATACGCAGTATTTT,CASSPHVRDRLTDTQYF
NA,TRBV10-2,TRBJ2-5,NA,TGCGCCAGCGGGCATCTGAATCTGACCCAGTACTTC,CASGHLNLTQYF
NA,TRBV7-3,TRBJ2-2,NA,TGTGCCAGCAGCTTATCCGCAGGAGGGAACACCGGGGAGCTGTTTTTT,CASSLSAGGNTGELFF
NA,TRBV19,TRBJ2-1,TRBD2,TGTGCCAGTAGTATGGGGGGGAGCTCCTACAATGAGCAGTTCTTC,CASSMGGSSYNEQFF
once,TRBV3-1/TRBV3-2,TRBJ2-5,TRBD2,TGTGCCAGCAGTCTGATAGGGGCGAGCGGGGGGATGGAGACCCAGTACTTC,CASSLIGASGGMETQYF
NA,TRBV5-1,TRBJ1-2,NA,TGCGCCAGCAGCCCCGCCCAGACACCTAATAACTATGGCTACACCTTC,CASSPAQTPNNYGYTF
NA,TRBV6-1,TRBJ2-5,TRBD2,TGTGCCAGCAGTGAATGGCGGGGGTATGAGACCCAGTACTTC,CASSEWRGYETQYF